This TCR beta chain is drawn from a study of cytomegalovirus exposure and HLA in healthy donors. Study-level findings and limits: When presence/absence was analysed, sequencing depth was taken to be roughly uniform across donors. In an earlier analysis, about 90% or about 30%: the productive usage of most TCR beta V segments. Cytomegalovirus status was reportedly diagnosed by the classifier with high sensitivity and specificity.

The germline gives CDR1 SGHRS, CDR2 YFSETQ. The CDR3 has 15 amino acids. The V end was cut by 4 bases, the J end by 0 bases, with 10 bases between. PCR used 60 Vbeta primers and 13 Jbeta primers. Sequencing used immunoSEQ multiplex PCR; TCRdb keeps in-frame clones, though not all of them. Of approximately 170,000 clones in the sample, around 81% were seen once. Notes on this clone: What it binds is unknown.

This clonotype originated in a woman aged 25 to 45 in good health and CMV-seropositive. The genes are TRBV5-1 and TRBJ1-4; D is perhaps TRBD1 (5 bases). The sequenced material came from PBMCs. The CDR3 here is CASSGGGATNEKLFF. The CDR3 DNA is TGCGCCAGCAGCGGGGGGGGTGCAACTAATGAAAAACTGTTTTTT.